These 23 T cell receptor beta chains were all obtained from the same sample, sequenced in a study of Tregs in tolerant kidney transplant recipients. The nonmyeloablative bone marrow transplants came from related graft donors, with transient mixed chimerism. Assay: immunoSEQ multiplex PCR; the TCRdb copy retains only in-frame clones and omits some. The data show 81,000 or so clones, with roughly 90% seen just once and roughly 1.6% held by the top ten. Here the sequenced sample was CD4+ T cells from blood (PBMCs), taken 24 months after the transplant. Source of these receptors: a human patient who received a combined kidney and bone marrow transplant. A share of the T cells may be of graft donor origin.

This clone has only one observation. The chain recombines TRBV7-2 with TRBJ2-1; 9 positions match TRBD2. The CDR3 extends over 17 amino acids. V was clipped by 2 bases and J by 7 bases; unmatched bases: 12. Germline V gene data show CDR1 as SGHTA and CDR2 as FQGNSA. For the CDR3, the DNA is TGTGCCAGCAGCTTACAGGTAGCGGGAGCCCGGGCAAATGAGCAGTTCTTC. Translated: CASSLQVAGARANEQFF.

The CDR3 loop is CASSLGSGYGRDEQYF. CDR3 nucleotides: TGCGCCAGCAGCTTGGGTAGCGGGTACGGCCGCGACGAGCAGTACTTC. The chain is built from TRBV5-1 and TRBJ2-7; 7 bases are shared with TRBD2. The CDR3 is 16 residues long. In germline, CDR1 is SGHRS, CDR2 YFSETQ. V lost 0 bases and J lost 5; bases outside the gene matches: 11.

The V call is TRBV19, the J call TRBJ1-5; D call uncertain. V lost 2 bases, J lost 5 bases, and 7 bases lay in between. The CDR3 sequence is 13 residues long. Germline V gene lookup returns CDR1 LNHDA and CDR2 SQIVND (reference sequence). The CDR3 DNA reads as TGTGCCAGTAGTATAACAGAAGATCAGCCCCAGCATTTT. Amino acids: CASSITEDQPQHF.

The chain is built from TRBV10-3 and TRBJ2-1, with D possibly being TRBD1 (6 bases). Trimming shortened V by 7 bases and J by 7 bases, and 17 bases separated the two germline ends. The CDR3 spans 14 residues. Germline V gene sequence: CDR1 ENHRY, CDR2 SYGVKD. DNA of the CDR3: TGTGCCATCAAAGAGGGGGTAGGCCAAAATGAGCAGTTCTTC. Amino acid sequence: CAIKEGVGQNEQFF.

The chain joins TRBV5-3 to TRBJ2-7, with 7 bases fitting TRBD2. TRBV5-3 is an ORF; its function is uncertain. The CDR3 is made up of 16 amino acids. The trim removed 6 bases at V and 0 bases at J, leaving 12 bases unmatched. CDR3 loop: CARTPGGGYSSYEQYF. The CDR3, as DNA: TGTGCCAGAACCCCGGGGGGAGGGTACAGCTCCTACGAGCAGTACTTC.

This clone was recorded once. The chain links TRBV11-1 to TRBJ1-1; the match to TRBD1 covers 7 bases. J was trimmed by 0 bases and V by 5 bases; bases with no gene match: 3. The CDR3 length is 14 residues. Germline V gene lookup returns CDR1 SGHAT and CDR2 FQDESV (reference sequence). The chain's CDR3 is CASSRQGMNTEAFF. In nucleotides, the CDR3 is TGTGCCAGCAGCCGACAGGGTATGAACACTGAAGCTTTCTTT.

The rearrangement joins TRBV27 to TRBJ1-2, with D maybe TRBD1 (5 bases). Germline V gives CDR1 MNHEY, CDR2 SMNVEV (reference sequence). The CDR3 runs 13 residues. V lost 7 bases and J lost 1, with 10 bases in between. In DNA, the CDR3 is TGTGCCAGCATGGGGCGGAGTAACTATGGCTACACCTTC. Amino acid sequence: CASMGRSNYGYTF.

The J gene is TRBJ2-5, the V gene TRBV6-5; a weak D match, TRBD1 (6 bases). Germline V gives CDR1 MNHEY, CDR2 SVGAGI. V lost 4 bases to trimming and J lost 2 bases, with 11 bases between them. The CDR3 consists of 14 residues. The CDR3 protein is CASSSQGLQETQYF. The CDR3 DNA follows: TGTGCCAGCAGTTCACAGGGTTTACAAGAGACCCAGTACTTC.

The chain carries TRBV19 and TRBJ2-3; 13 bases map to TRBD2. Trimming cost V 4 bases and J 3 bases; bases outside gene matches: 7. The CDR3 sequence is 17 residues long. CDR1 LNHDA and CDR2 SQIVND come from the germline V gene (reference sequence). CDR3 region: CASSTLAGGPRTDTQYF. The CDR3 bases are TGTGCCAGTAGTACACTAGCGGGAGGGCCCCGGACAGATACGCAGTATTTT.

V is TRBV9 and J is TRBJ2-1; 11 bases are shared with TRBD1. Germline-derived CDR1 and CDR2 are SGDLS and YYNGEE. The CDR3 covers 18 residues. V trimming: 6 bases; J trimming: 8 bases; junction bases outside the gene matches: 19. The CDR3, as DNA: TGTGCCAGCACTCGTCCCCAAGACCGGGACAGGGGGATAGATGAGCAGTTCTTC. Translation gives CASTRPQDRDRGIDEQFF.

The V call is TRBV19, the J call TRBJ2-7; 7 nucleotides agree with TRBD1. CDR3 length: 14 residues. CDR1 is LNHDA and CDR2 is SQIVND in the germline V gene (reference sequence). V was pared by 5 bases and J by 3 bases, with 7 bases of the junction left unmatched. CDR3: CASSLPGQIYEQYF. The CDR3 bases are TGTGCCAGTAGTCTTCCGGGACAGATCTACGAGCAGTACTTC.

This sequence joins TRBV5-4 and TRBJ2-7; 9 positions agree with TRBD1. The J segment lost 3 bases and the V segment lost 0 bases, leaving 4 bases of the junction unmatched. Germline CDR1 SGHNT, CDR2 YYREEE (reference sequence). This CDR3 is 15 amino acids long. CDR3 region: CASSLGTGEVYEQYF. The DNA of the CDR3 is TGTGCCAGCAGCTTGGGGACAGGGGAGGTCTACGAGCAGTACTTC.

The chain has TRBV4-3 and TRBJ2-1, with TRBD1 as a possible D gene (6 bases). Germline V lookup: CDR1 LGHNA, CDR2 YSLEER. V lost 2 bases and J lost 8, with 22 bases in between. CDR3 length equals 17 residues. CDR3 loop: CASSQTFPGGGRHEQFF. The DNA for the CDR3 is TGCGCCAGCAGCCAAACCTTCCCTGGTGGGGGCAGGCATGAGCAGTTCTTC.

The chain couples TRBV28 to TRBJ2-7, with D perhaps matching TRBD1 (6 bases). This CDR3 has 12 residues. CDR1 MDHEN and CDR2 SYDVKM come from the germline V gene. V shed 3 bases and J shed 6 bases, with 9 bases lying between them. The CDR3 loop is CASSFRGGEQYF. DNA for the CDR3: TGTGCCAGCAGTTTCAGGGGTGGCGAGCAGTACTTC.

This clone was observed a single time. This sequence joins TRBV6-5 and TRBJ1-2, with TRBD1 matching over 7 bases. Trimming cost V 0 bases and J 6 bases; bases outside gene matches: 1. Germline CDR1 MNHEY, CDR2 SVGAGI. The CDR3 length is 13 residues. In DNA form, the CDR3 reads TGTGCCAGCAGTTACTCCGGGACAGATGGCTACACCTTC. Protein sequence: CASSYSGTDGYTF.

This clone was recorded once. The chain carries TRBV6-6 and TRBJ2-5, with 11 nucleotides matching TRBD1. Trimming removed 7 bases from V and 2 bases from J; junction bases left unmatched: 6. The CDR3 has 15 residues. Germline-derived CDR1 and CDR2 are MNHNY and SVGAGI (reference sequence). The CDR3 coding sequence is TGTGCCAGCAACCCGGGACAGGGGGGTCAAGAGACCCAGTACTTC. Amino acid sequence: CASNPGQGGQETQYF.

The CDR3 region is CSVERGYGYTF. The CDR3 DNA reads TGCAGCGTTGAAAGAGGGTATGGCTACACCTTC. The rearrangement uses TRBV29-1 and TRBJ1-2; D is ambiguous. The CDR3 has 11 amino acids. V was shortened by 2 bases and J by 5 bases, with 6 bases between the two germline ends. Germline V lookup: CDR1 SQVTM, CDR2 ANQGSEA.

The chain has TRBV30 and TRBJ1-2; 8 positions agree with TRBD1. J was trimmed by 4 bases and V by 5 bases; bases with no gene match: 3. The germline V gene has CDR1 GTSNPN and CDR2 SVGIG (reference sequence). This CDR3 region has 12 residues. CDR3 bases: TGTGCCTGGGGGACAGGTCGCTATGGCTACACCTTC. Amino acid sequence: CAWGTGRYGYTF.

As concerns this clone: This sample includes further DNA sequences coding for the same CDR3. In DNA form, the CDR3 reads TGTGCCAGCAGTTTTAGGCCGGCGCGGTTTAATTCACCCCTCCACTTT. This codes for CASSFRPARFNSPLHF. This chain connects TRBV28 to TRBJ1-6; D not certain. The ends were cut back, 3 bases at V and 6 bases at J, with 15 bases in the middle. The CDR3 is made up of 16 amino acids. CDR1 and CDR2 from the germline V gene are MDHEN and SYDVKM. Using reference TRBV28 and TRBJ1-6 for the parts outside the CDR3, the full variable domain is DVKVTQSSRYLVKRTGEKVFLECVQDMDHENMFWYRQDPGLGLRLIYFSYDVKMKEKGDIPEGYSVSREKKERFSLILESASTNQTSMYLCASSFRPARFNSPLHFGNGTRLTVT.

This clone has a handful of counts. CDR3 sequence reads: CSVEGLVDFVEQFF. The CDR3 DNA reads as TGCAGCGTTGAGGGACTAGTCGATTTTGTTGAGCAGTTCTTC. J is TRBJ2-1 and V is TRBV29-1; 8 bases line up with TRBD2. Looked up from germline, CDR1 is SQVTM and CDR2 is ANQGSEA. The CDR3 contains 14 residues. J gave up 9 bases and V 3 bases, and 10 bases lay outside the gene matches.

This clone has only one observation. The rearrangement uses TRBV20-1 and TRBJ2-7, with D unclear. V was clipped by 3 bases and J by 3 bases, with 6 bases between them. Germline CDR1 reads DFQATT; CDR2 reads SNEGSKA (reference sequence). The CDR3 spans 11 residues. DNA of the CDR3: TGCAGTGCTAGTAGGAGCTACGAGCAGTACTTC. Translation: CSASRSYEQYF.

The chain has TRBV7-9 and TRBJ2-2; D is unresolved. From germline, CDR1 is SEHNR and CDR2 FQNEAQ (reference sequence). The CDR3 sequence is 13 residues long. V lost 4 bases and J 3 bases, leaving 6 bases between the germline ends. The CDR3 coding sequence is TGTGCCAGCAGCTCACGGGACACCGGGGAGCTGTTTTTT. It encodes CASSSRDTGELFF.

J is TRBJ2-1 and V is TRBV10-3; a possible D gene is TRBD2 (5 bases). Germline V gene data show CDR1 as ENHRY and CDR2 as SYGVKD. CDR3 size: 15 residues. Trimming cost V 3 bases and J 7 bases, with 16 bases left between them. The CDR3 bases are TGTGCCATCAGTGATAGCGACTTCCCGGCGAATGAGCAGTTCTTC. Encoded protein: CAISDSDFPANEQFF.